This T cell receptor (beta chain) was obtained from a study of blood T cell repertoires in COVID-19. Overall study: Whether acute or convalescent, the COVID-19 samples came from the United States, Italy and Spain. T cells, B-cell-depleted T cells, or PBMCs provided the cDNA or gDNA that served as material.

Germline trimming cut 5 bases from V and 1 base from J; bases unmatched to any gene: 5. This CDR3 is built from 15 residues. Germline-derived CDR1 and CDR2 are LNHNV and YYDKDF (reference sequence). Authors' data handling: From reference gene primer amplification, estimates of nucleated cell counts were derived. Data came from immunoSEQ multiplex PCR; TCRdb stores just in-frame clones and leaves some out. V and J calls and clone size are as listed in that table; D and trimming were resolved from the DNA. The table has about 200,000 clones, approximately 84% seen once. This TCR derives from a human donor with acute or convalescent COVID-19. The donor label of this sample is uncertain. Sequences were obtained from peripheral blood. This chain joins TRBV15 and TRBJ1-1; 9 nucleotides agree with TRBD1. CDR3: CATSQRQGGNTEAFF. The CDR3 nucleotides read TGTGCCACCAGCCAACGACAGGGGGGGAACACTGAAGCTTTCTTT.